The rows below give T cell receptor beta chains drawn from one sample of a study of blood T cell repertoires in COVID-19. The method was immunoSEQ multiplex PCR; TCRdb's version includes in-frame clones alone and lacks a portion of them. The sample consists of around 70,000 clones, roughly 87% of them appearing once. Sequenced sample: peripheral blood. Receptors originate from a woman older than 75 with active or convalescent COVID-19. The CDR3 runs from the conserved cysteine through the conserved F or W. A D gene is named only where the DNA matches it firmly. Clone size appears in some rows only: once, few, many, or a class for an expanded clone.

v_call	j_call	clone_size	d_call	cdr3_nt	cdr3_aa
TRBV19	TRBJ1-1	.	.	TGTGCCAGTAGTAGGGGGCGAGGGAACACTGAAGCTTTCTTT	CASSRGRGNTEAFF
TRBV9	TRBJ2-1	.	.	TGTGCCAGCAGCGTATCGGAGGACCACAATGAGCAGTTCTTC	CASSVSEDHNEQFF
TRBV18	TRBJ2-1	.	TRBD2	TGTGCCAGCTCCTCTAGCGGGAGATCCCCCAATGAGCAGTTCTTC	CASSSSGRSPNEQFF
TRBV7-3	TRBJ2-1	.	TRBD2	TGTGCCAGCAGCCCTAGCGGGCGGTCCTACAATGAGCAGTTCTTC	CASSPSGRSYNEQFF
TRBV6-6	TRBJ1-2	once	TRBD1	TGTGCCAGCAGCCCGAACCCCGACAGGGTGGTTAGTGGCTACACCTTC	CASSPNPDRVVSGYTF
TRBV6-4	TRBJ2-1	.	TRBD2	TGTGCCAGCAGTGAACTAGCGGGGGGGCGTACTGAGCAGTTCTTC	CASSELAGGRTEQFF
TRBV7-2	TRBJ2-3	.	TRBD2	TGTGCCAGCAGCTTTGACGTTAGCGGGGGGGCTACAGATACGCAGTATTTT	CASSFDVSGGATDTQYF
TRBV24-1	TRBJ1-2	.	TRBD1	TGTGCCACCAGTGATGAGACAGGGGGTGGCTACACCTTC	CATSDETGGGYTF
TRBV28	TRBJ2-7	once	TRBD2	TGTGCCAGCAGTCCGCCCGGGACTAGCGGGGGGTACGAGCAGTACTTC	CASSPPGTSGGYEQYF
TRBV7-3	TRBJ2-2	.	TRBD2	TGTGCCAGCAGCTCCTCGCGGGGGGGCTTCACCGGGGAGCTGTTTTTT	CASSSSRGGFTGELFF
TRBV27	TRBJ2-2	.	TRBD1	TGTGCTATCAGGGGGCAAAATACCGGGGAGCTGTTTTTT	CAIRGQNTGELFF
TRBV4-3	TRBJ1-2	.	.	TGCGCCAGCAGCCAAGATCAGGAATACAGGCCATATGGCTACACCTTC	CASSQDQEYRPYGYTF
TRBV30	TRBJ1-5	.	.	TGTGCCTGGAGTGTAGGAGGGCATCAGCCCCAGCATTTT	CAWSVGGHQPQHF
TRBV5-4	TRBJ2-3	.	.	TGTGCCAGCAGCTTGGCCAGGGTTATCACAGATACGCAGTATTTT	CASSLARVITDTQYF
TRBV5-4	TRBJ2-3	.	.	TGTGCCAGCAGCGATCGGACAGCCAGCACAGATACGCAGTATTTT	CASSDRTASTDTQYF
TRBV2	TRBJ2-3	.	.	TGTGCCGCACTAAGCGAGACTACGCAGTATTTT	CAALSETTQYF
TRBV7-9	TRBJ2-5	.	.	TGTGCCAGCAGCCCCACCCTAGTCCGTATTGGAGAGACCCAGTACTTC	CASSPTLVRIGETQYF
TRBV10-3	TRBJ1-2	once	.	TGTGCCATCACCCCGGGGGGTTCAGCTAACTATGGCTACACCTTC	CAITPGGSANYGYTF
TRBV9	TRBJ2-7	.	TRBD1	TGTGCCAGCAGCGTACTTCCGGGACAGGGGGCCTACGAGCAGTACTTC	CASSVLPGQGAYEQYF
TRBV6-5	TRBJ2-1	.	TRBD2	TGTGCCACACGACTAGCTCTCAAATCTGGCAATGAGCAGTTCTTC	CATRLALKSGNEQFF
TRBV10-3	TRBJ1-6	.	.	TGTGCCATCAGTGAGTTGGGAGGGGAAGATAATTCACCCCTCCACTTT	CAISELGGEDNSPLHF
TRBV3-1/TRBV3-2	TRBJ2-1	.	TRBD2	TGTGCCAGCAGCCAATTAGCGGGTGATGAGCAGTTCTTC	CASSQLAGDEQFF
TRBV29-1	TRBJ2-2	.	.	TGCAGCGTTGGGCTTGGGGGCGGAGTGAACACCGGGGAGCTGTTTTTT	CSVGLGGGVNTGELFF
TRBV2	TRBJ2-1	.	.	TGTGCCAGCAGTATGGAGGGCGTTTCGCAGAATGAGCAGTTCTTC	CASSMEGVSQNEQFF
TRBV13	TRBJ1-2	.	.	TGTGCCAGCAGCTTACAGGGTAGAAGTGGCTACACCTTC	CASSLQGRSGYTF
TRBV5-6	TRBJ1-2	once	.	TGTGCCAGCAGCTTGTTCGGAGATGGCTACACCTTC	CASSLFGDGYTF
TRBV30	TRBJ1-2	.	.	TGTGCCTGGAGTGAGCGGGCGGGTGGCTACACCTTC	CAWSERAGGYTF